Presented here are 29 T cell receptor beta chains from one specimen sequenced in a study of memory CD4+ T cells and cytomegalovirus serostatus (dated by TCRdb to the late 2010s). Library generation was performed with the immunoSEQ multiplex PCR assay. TCRdb retrieved this table from immuneACCESS and kept in-frame rearrangements only. Not all clones are present; in checked studies, unresolved V genes account for under half, and no reason is known for the remainder. The sample has about 39,000 clones on record, over 60% of them singletons. The ten biggest clones cover 0.7% to 0.8% of the sample. Single viable CD3+CD4+CD8-CD45RO+ cells were sorted as memory CD4+ T cells on a FACSAria II. Sequenced: memory CD4+ T cells from blood. Source of these receptors: an adult in good health and CMV-seronegative.

The rearrangement links TRBV21-1 to TRBJ1-2; no check of the table's D call, TRBD1, against the DNA was made. TRBV21-1 is shown as a pseudogene. The CDR3 totals 19 residues. The CDR3 DNA is TGTGCCAGCAGCAAAAGGGAACCCGGGACAGGGGCCGCCTTGGGGGGCTACACCTTC. Protein: CASSKREPGTGAALGGYTF.

This rearrangement joins TRBV10-2 to TRBJ2-1; 7 bases are a match to TRBD2. The CDR3 has 17 amino acids. From germline, CDR1 is WSHSY and CDR2 SAAADI. V dropped 0 bases and J dropped 6; count of bases not matched to a gene: 11. The CDR3 DNA sequence: TGCGCCAGCAGTGAGTCATTAAAGGCTAGCGGCTCCAATGAGCAGTTCTTC. It is translated as CASSESLKASGSNEQFF.

The chain joins TRBV4-1 to TRBJ2-7; weak D call: TRBD2 (5 bases). This CDR3 contains 17 residues. Trimming cost V 4 bases and J 4 bases, with 23 bases left between them. CDR1 and CDR2 from the germline V gene are MGHRA and YSYEKL. The CDR3 nucleotides read TGCGCCAGCAGCCCGTCCCCTAGCAGCGAGAATAGGTACGAGCAGTACTTC. As protein: CASSPSPSSENRYEQYF.

This rearrangement joins TRBV19 to TRBJ2-2; D perhaps matches TRBD1 (5 bases). CDR1 is LNHDA and CDR2 is SQIVND in the germline V gene (reference sequence). The germline V and J ends were trimmed by 3 bases and 2 bases, with 13 bases remaining between them. The CDR3 has 16 residues. CDR3 in DNA: TGTGCCAGTAGTATCTCGGGCAGGGCAAACACCGGGGAGCTGTTTTTT. This sequence encodes CASSISGRANTGELFF.

The V call is TRBV2, the J call TRBJ1-1; D might be TRBD1 (5 bases). The germline CDR1 and CDR2 sequences are SNHLY and FYNNEI. The V gene lost 3 bases and the J gene lost 4 bases, with 12 bases spanning the gap. This CDR3 comprises 14 residues. The CDR3, as DNA: TGTGCCAGCAGTGAGTTCAGGGAAGGCACTGAAGCTTTCTTT. This translates into CASSEFREGTEAFF.

Here the CDR3 reads CASSSTSGDTGELFF. The CDR3 DNA reads as TGTGCCAGCAGCTCTACTAGCGGGGACACCGGGGAGCTGTTTTTT. The V gene is TRBV7-9, the J gene TRBJ2-2, with TRBD2 identical over 10 bases. CDR1 is SEHNR and CDR2 is FQNEAQ in the germline V gene (reference sequence). Losses at the gene ends were 4 bases for V and 3 bases for J; bases not matched to a gene: 2. The CDR3 contains 15 residues.

The gene calls are TRBV6-6 and TRBJ2-7; 8 nucleotides agree with TRBD1. This CDR3 has 15 residues. Germline CDR1 reads MNHNY; CDR2 reads SVGAGI (reference sequence). The V gene end was trimmed by 6 bases and the J gene end by 3 bases; junction bases not matched to a gene: 10. Here the CDR3 reads CASRPSKDRVYEQYF. The CDR3 bases are TGTGCCAGCAGACCATCGAAGGACAGGGTCTACGAGCAGTACTTC.

The chain joins TRBV5-6 to TRBJ1-1, with D unclear. Per the germline V gene, CDR1 is SGHDT and CDR2 is YYEEEE. The CDR3 totals 14 residues. V was shortened by 3 bases and J by 0 bases, with 9 bases between the two germline ends. CDR3 protein: CASSSRYLNTEAFF. CDR3 sequence (DNA): TGTGCCAGCAGCTCCCGGTATCTGAACACTGAAGCTTTCTTT.

The chain is built from TRBV7-2 and TRBJ1-6; D not certain. V gave up 1 base and J gave up 9 bases, with 13 bases separating them. This CDR3 has 15 residues. Germline loops: CDR1 SGHTA, CDR2 FQGNSA. CDR3 in DNA: TGTGCCAGCAGCTTAGATCTCCGTTTAGGTTCACCCCTCCACTTT. This translates into CASSLDLRLGSPLHF.

The chain uses TRBV5-1 and TRBJ2-5; 10 nucleotides agree with TRBD1. V was pared by 5 bases and J by 5 bases, with 6 bases of the junction left unmatched. The CDR3 is made up of 14 amino acids. The germline gives CDR1 SGHRS, CDR2 YFSETQ. The CDR3 region is CASRGTGVEETQYF. DNA for the CDR3: TGCGCCAGCAGAGGGACAGGGGTTGAGGAGACCCAGTACTTC.

The chain couples TRBV11-2 to TRBJ2-7; D uncertain. CDR1 and CDR2 from the germline V gene are SGHAT and FQNNGV. This CDR3 comprises 16 residues. V was pared by 5 bases and J by 0 bases, with 17 bases between. This CDR3 reads CASSPLNRISSYEQYF. The DNA of the CDR3 is TGTGCCAGCAGCCCATTAAACCGAATAAGCTCCTACGAGCAGTACTTC.

The genes are TRBV18 and TRBJ2-3, with 7 bases that match TRBD1. The germline CDR1 and CDR2 sequences are KGHSH and LQKENI. The CDR3 sequence is 15 residues long. Trimming removed 1 base from V and 4 bases from J; junction bases left unmatched: 5. This CDR3 is CASSPQGANADTQYF. The CDR3, as DNA: TGTGCCAGCTCACCACAGGGGGCTAACGCAGATACGCAGTATTTT.

CDR3 nucleotides: TGTGCCAGCAGCTTAGAACGCGGGGCGTCCTACAATGAGCAGTTCTTC. As protein: CASSLERGASYNEQFF. This chain joins TRBV7-8 and TRBJ2-1; TRBD2 is a possible D gene (6 bases). Per the germline V gene, CDR1 is SGHVS and CDR2 is FQNEAQ. The V and J ends lost 1 base and 1 base respectively, with 11 bases between them. The CDR3 length is 16 residues. Full variable domain (remainder filled in from reference TRBV7-8 and TRBJ2-1): GAGVSQSPRYKVAKRGQDVALRCDPISGHVSLFWYQQALGQGPEFLTYFQNEAQLDKSGLPSDRFFAERPEGSVSTLKIQRTQQEDSAVYLCASSLERGASYNEQFFGPGTRLTVL.

V is TRBV7-9 and J is TRBJ1-4; no reliable D call. Looked up from germline, CDR1 is SEHNR and CDR2 is FQNEAQ (reference sequence). V was trimmed by 3 bases and J by 7 bases, leaving 15 bases between them. The CDR3 runs 15 residues. CDR3 nucleotide sequence: TGTGCCAGCAGCTTCCTGACTCAGGATGGTGAAAAACTGTTTTTT. This codes for CASSFLTQDGEKLFF.

CDR3 in DNA: TGTGCCACCAGCAGAGATAGGGGCTACGAGCAGTACTTC. Its translation: CATSRDRGYEQYF. This sequence joins TRBV15 and TRBJ2-7; possible D gene TRBD1, 5 bases. The V end was cut by 0 bases, the J end by 3 bases, with 6 bases between. The CDR3 runs 13 residues. The germline V gene has CDR1 LNHNV and CDR2 YYDKDF (reference sequence).

The V call is TRBV5-1, the J call TRBJ1-1; D is possibly TRBD1 (6 bases). Germline values: CDR1 SGHRS, CDR2 YFSETQ. This CDR3 has 13 amino acids. Trimming cost V 7 bases and J 2 bases, with 12 bases left between them. CDR3 in amino acids: CASGIQGNTEAFF. CDR3 DNA: TGCGCCAGCGGCATACAGGGTAACACTGAAGCTTTCTTT.

This rearrangement joins TRBV10-3 to TRBJ2-5; 9 bases line up with TRBD1. Germline V CDR1 and CDR2: ENHRY, SYGVKD. This CDR3 has 14 amino acids. V shed 5 bases and J 5 bases; nucleotides not matched to a gene: 6. The CDR3 nucleotides are TGTGCCATCAGTCTACAGGGGGCGGGGGAGACCCAGTACTTC. Its protein is CAISLQGAGETQYF.

This clone was observed once. This rearrangement joins TRBV5-1 to TRBJ2-2; TRBD1 agrees at 7 bases. The CDR3 contains 14 residues. Germline V gives CDR1 SGHRS, CDR2 YFSETQ. V lost 2 bases, J lost 6 bases, and 4 bases stayed unmatched. The DNA for the CDR3 is TGCGCCAGCAGCTTTATACAGGGGTCCGGGGAGCTGTTTTTT. Translating gives CASSFIQGSGELFF.

This clone was seen only once. The chain recombines TRBV6-5 with TRBJ2-7, with 8 positions matching TRBD2. The J segment lost 3 bases and the V segment lost 5 bases, leaving 9 bases of the junction unmatched. Germline V gene data show CDR1 as MNHEY and CDR2 as SVGAGI. The CDR3 is 15 residues long. The CDR3 protein is CASSTTSGANYEQYF. As DNA, the CDR3 is TGTGCCAGCAGTACTACTAGCGGTGCTAACTACGAGCAGTACTTC.

The V and J genes are TRBV5-4 and TRBJ2-2; no reliable D call. Trimming removed 0 bases at V and 3 bases at J, with 6 bases between. Per germline, CDR1 SGHNT and CDR2 YYREEE (reference sequence). The CDR3 spans 14 residues. CDR3 in DNA: TGTGCCAGCAGCTTGGAACATTACACCGGGGAGCTGTTTTTT. This codes for CASSLEHYTGELFF.

The chain couples TRBV7-8 to TRBJ2-2; maybe TRBD1 (5 bases). Trimming cost V 2 bases and J 0 bases, with 10 bases left between them. Germline CDR1 SGHVS, CDR2 FQNEAQ. The CDR3 runs to 16 residues. DNA of the CDR3: TGTGCCAGCAGCTTATTAAGGGGCTCGAACACCGGGGAGCTGTTTTTT. Its protein product is CASSLLRGSNTGELFF.

In this sample, this clone turned up a few times. Here the CDR3 reads CASDSLTGNYEQYF. In DNA form, the CDR3 reads TGTGCCAGCGACTCGCTCACAGGGAACTACGAGCAGTACTTC. The chain employs TRBV6-1 and TRBJ2-7, with D possibly being TRBD1 (6 bases). CDR3 length: 14 amino acids. Germline CDR1 MNHNS, CDR2 SASEGT. With 8 bases removed from V and 3 bases from J, the gap between germline ends came to 17 bases.

This clone was observed a handful of times. The V gene is TRBV9, the J gene TRBJ1-3; no definite D call. V was trimmed by 2 bases and J by 2 bases, leaving 11 bases between them. The CDR3 sequence is 15 residues long. The V gene's germline CDR1 is SGDLS and CDR2 YYNGEE. CDR3 region: CASSVQSPPGNTIYF. CDR3 in DNA: TGTGCCAGCAGCGTGCAATCTCCTCCTGGAAACACCATATATTTT.

In its sample, this clone was seen once. The J gene is TRBJ1-3, the V gene TRBV5-4; D is unresolved. CDR1 and CDR2 (germline): SGHNT, YYREEE (reference sequence). V lost 0 bases to trimming and J lost 0 bases, with 10 bases between them. CDR3 length equals 16 residues. CDR3 DNA sequence: TGTGCCAGCAGCTTGGCGGGTGGGCCCTCTGGAAACACCATATATTTT. Its protein is CASSLAGGPSGNTIYF.

The table lists this clone with a few counts. This chain connects TRBV30 to TRBJ1-1, with a weak D call TRBD1 (5 bases). This CDR3 is 13 amino acids long. The V gene lost 3 bases and the J gene lost 2 bases, with 10 bases spanning the gap. Germline loops: CDR1 GTSNPN, CDR2 SVGIG (reference sequence). The CDR3 protein is CAWSRVVNTEAFF. Written as DNA, the CDR3 is TGTGCCTGGAGCAGGGTCGTTAACACTGAAGCTTTCTTT.

In this sample, this clone turned up a few times. The V call is TRBV25-1, the J call TRBJ2-1, with a weak D call TRBD2 (7 bases). Germline assignment: CDR1 MGHDK and CDR2 SYGVNS. V was cut by 6 bases and J by 5 bases, with 23 bases left in between. The CDR3 runs to 17 residues. The CDR3 nucleotides are TGTGCCAGCAGCCCTCCCTTTGGGCGGGGGCAAAACAATGAGCAGTTCTTC. Its protein product is CASSPPFGRGQNNEQFF.

The chain links TRBV5-1 to TRBJ2-5; 8 bases line up with TRBD2. There are 14 residues in the CDR3. Germline V lookup: CDR1 SGHRS, CDR2 YFSETQ. Trimming at V came to 8 bases and at J to 0 bases, leaving 6 bases not matched to a gene. As DNA, the CDR3 is TGCGCCAGTGTACCGGGGGGGTACCAAGAGACCCAGTACTTC. Residues: CASVPGGYQETQYF. The entire variable domain, with the rest obtained from reference TRBV5-1 and TRBJ2-5, is as follows: KAGVTQTPRYLIKTRGQQVTLSCSPISGHRSVSWYQQTPGQGLQFLFEYFSETQRNKGNFPGRFSGRQFSNSRSEMNVSTLELGDSALYLCASVPGGYQETQYFGPGTRLLVL.

This clone was detected only once. This chain links TRBV7-8 with TRBJ2-7; tentatively, D is TRBD1 or TRBD2 (7 bases each). The CDR3 covers 17 residues. The germline CDR1 and CDR2 sequences are SGHVS and FQNEAQ. Trimming took 0 bases from V and 0 from J, leaving 15 bases between them. CDR3 residues: CASSLAQGGTSSYEQYF. CDR3 coding DNA: TGTGCCAGCAGCTTAGCTCAGGGGGGGACGAGCTCCTACGAGCAGTACTTC.

This chain joins TRBV11-1 and TRBJ1-4; 7 bases are a match to TRBD1. The CDR3 contains 14 residues. The V gene's germline CDR1 is SGHAT and CDR2 FQDESV (reference sequence). Trimming took 5 bases from V and 4 from J; bases not matched to a gene: 4. The CDR3 DNA reads as TGTGCCAGCAGCCTCGGGACAGTTAATGAAAAACTGTTTTTT. It translates to CASSLGTVNEKLFF.